Listed here are 20 T cell receptor beta chains from one sample, sequenced in a study of tumor and adjacent non-tumor tissue in lung cancer. The template was RNA from unsorted bulk tissue. A modified ARM-PCR protocol with three rounds of nested PCR amplified TCRbeta. TCRdb independently ran MiXCR on the multiplex PCR reads; one entry per CDR3 protein. The repertoire includes about 200,000 distinct CDR3 sequences, 70% to 75% of them detected once, and almost 25% sits in the top ten. Sequenced input: lung tumor tissue. The receptors come from a man aged 60-69 years with non-small cell lung cancer.

This clonotype was detected ten times or more. This chain joins TRBV5-1 and TRBJ2-1; D is unclear. CDR3 length: 13 residues. Germline lookup yields CDR1 SGHRS and CDR2 YFSETQ. Trimming cost V 6 bases and J 9 bases, with 16 bases left between them. The CDR3 loop is CASTGLTPGEQFF. The CDR3 nucleotides read TGCGCCAGCACCGGGTTAACACCCGGTGAGCAGTTCTTC.

The V call is TRBV19, the J call TRBJ1-2; D is uncertain. The V gene lost 5 bases and the J gene lost 0 bases, with 16 bases spanning the gap. The CDR3 sequence is 16 residues long. The germline gives CDR1 LNHDA, CDR2 SQIVND (reference sequence). CDR3 sequence: CASSQQTGRSNYGYTF. Written as DNA, the CDR3 is TGTGCCAGTAGTCAGCAGACTGGACGCTCTAACTATGGCTACACCTTC.

Turning to this clonotype: A junction end diverges from the germline sequence, so it may reflect a read error. The chain is built from TRBV11-2 and TRBJ1-1; no reliable D call. Germline V gene lookup returns CDR1 SGHAT and CDR2 FQNNGV. The CDR3 extends over 13 amino acids. As DNA, the CDR3 is TGTGCCAACAGCCCATACTTGAACATTGAAGCTTTCTTT. Residues: CANSPYLNIEAFF.

Worth noting for this clonotype: A read error may produce the germline difference seen at one junction end. The chain has TRBV12-3 or TRBV12-4 and TRBJ1-5; 8 bases line up with TRBD1. The length of the CDR3 is 16 residues. Written as DNA, the CDR3 is TGTGCCAGCAATTTAGGTGGGACAGGTAGCAATCAGCCCGAGCATTTT. This sequence encodes CASNLGGTGSNQPEHF.

On this clonotype: The junction departs from germline at one end; a sequencing error may be responsible. V usage is TRBV5-6 and J usage is TRBJ1-2; no firm D call. CDR1 is SGHDT, CDR2 YYEEEE, per germline. The CDR3 length is 15 residues. The CDR3 region is CASSQYPTENYDYTF. The CDR3 DNA is TGTGCCAGCAGCCAGTACCCGACGGAAAACTATGACTACACCTTC. Full variable domain (outside the CDR3, taken from reference TRBV5-6 and TRBJ1-2): DAGVTQSPTHLIKTRGQQVTLRCSPKSGHDTVSWYQQALGQGPQFIFQYYEEEERQRGNFPDRFSGHQFPNYSSELNVNALLLGDSALYLCASSQYPTENYDYTFGSGTRLTVV.

With respect to this clonotype: A much larger clone differs by one base, so this may be a read error. The V call is TRBV10-2, the J call TRBJ1-1; D gene ambiguous. This CDR3 is 12 amino acids long. CDR1 WSHSY and CDR2 SAAADI come from the germline V gene. Here the CDR3 DNA reads TGCCCCAGCAGTGTGTCGAACACTGAAGCTTTCTTT. This translates into CPSSVSNTEAFF.

The gene calls are TRBV29-1 and TRBJ1-1; D call uncertain. Germline V gene lookup returns CDR1 SQVTM and CDR2 ANQGSEA. Between the trimmed V and J ends, which lost 7 bases and 3 bases, there was a span of 6 bases. This CDR3 spans 10 amino acids. The CDR3 DNA is TGCAGCGGCTGGGACACTGAAGCTTTCTTT. Translating gives CSGWDTEAFF.

Worth noting for this clonotype: This may arise from a read error, as a much more abundant clone is one base away. This CDR3 fails to terminate in the conserved phenylalanine or tryptophan, so it likely reflects a read error. V is TRBV4-3 and J is TRBJ2-2; D uncertain. The CDR3 loop spans 14 amino acids. Germline CDR1 and CDR2: LGHNA and YSLEER. V was trimmed by 1 base and J by 7 bases, leaving 10 bases between them. CDR3: CASSQVTQYGELFS. Here the CDR3 DNA reads TGCGCCAGCAGCCAAGTAACGCAGTACGGGGAGCTGTTTTCT.

Only a few counts were recorded for this clonotype. The genes are TRBV4-1 and TRBJ1-4; no clear D. The germline gives CDR1 MGHRA, CDR2 YSYEKL. The CDR3 has 16 residues. The ends were cut back, 2 bases at V and 4 bases at J, with 14 bases in the middle. In nucleotides, the CDR3 is TGCGCCAGCAGCCAATGGCCAGCGGCTGGTAATGAAAAACTGTTTTTT. This sequence encodes CASSQWPAAGNEKLFF.

The sample holds a few counts of this clonotype. This could be a read error, since a much larger clone is one nucleotide away. The CDR3 does not close with the conserved phenylalanine or tryptophan, likely indicating a read error. This sequence joins TRBV6-2 or TRBV6-3 and TRBJ1-5; D might be TRBD1 (6 bases). There are 13 residues in the CDR3. V lost 4 bases, J lost 2 bases, and 6 bases lay in between. Germline CDR1 reads MNHEY; CDR2 reads SVGEGT. The chain's CDR3 is CASSWTGNQPQHL. In nucleotides, the CDR3 is TGTGCCAGCAGTTGGACAGGCAATCAGCCCCAGCATCTT.

Of note for this clonotype: Relative to the germline gene, one junction end is altered; a read error may explain this. The chain is built from TRBV24-1 and TRBJ2-5; the D gene is possibly TRBD2 (6 bases). The CDR3 covers 16 residues. Germline values: CDR1 KGHDR, CDR2 SFDVKD. The CDR3 DNA is TGTGCCATCAGTGCCCCGAAGGCGCGGGGCAGAGAGACCCAGTACTTC. It translates to CAISAPKARGRETQYF.

This chain connects TRBV11-2 to TRBJ1-1, with D unresolved. The germline CDR1 and CDR2 sequences are SGHAT and FQNNGV. This CDR3 comprises 14 residues. CDR3 in amino acids: CVSSFAAGLSEAFF. The CDR3 bases are TGTGTCAGTAGCTTTGCGGCAGGACTTAGCGAAGCTTTCTTT.

As regards this clonotype: The junction shows a germline mismatch at one end, possibly a read error. The genes are TRBV20-1 and TRBJ1-3; D call uncertain. The CDR3 extends over 16 amino acids. Germline CDR1 and CDR2: DFQATT and SNEGSKA (reference sequence). The CDR3 DNA reads as TGCAGTGATAGAGATCAGAGGAGTGCCTCTGGAAACGCCATATATTTT. Protein product: CSDRDQRSASGNAIYF.

V is TRBV11-3 and J is TRBJ2-1, with D perhaps matching TRBD1 (5 bases). This CDR3 comprises 10 residues. The V end lost 8 bases, the J end lost 6 bases, and 5 bases lay between the germline ends. Looked up from germline, CDR1 is SGHNT and CDR2 is YENEEA. The CDR3 is CASDSNEQFF. The CDR3 DNA reads as TGTGCCAGCGACAGCAATGAGCAGTTCTTC.

As regards this clonotype: A read error may be the cause here, since a much bigger clone is one base away. The chain has TRBV20-1 and TRBJ2-7; maybe TRBD1 (5 bases). The V gene lost 4 bases and the J gene lost 5 bases, with 15 bases spanning the gap. There are 13 residues in the CDR3. Per the germline V gene, CDR1 is DFQATT and CDR2 is SNEGSKA (reference sequence). CDR3 bases: TGCAGTGCTACTCGGTGGGGCTCAGACGAGCAGTACTTC. Translated, it gives CSATRWGSDEQYF.

This clonotype occurred a few times. The chain uses TRBV20-1 and TRBJ1-3; the D is unclear. The germline CDR1 and CDR2 sequences are DFQATT and SNEGSKA (reference sequence). There are 15 residues in the CDR3. V lost 7 bases to trimming and J lost 1 base, with 17 bases between them. The CDR3 region is CSGRSDRASGNTIYF. Written as DNA, the CDR3 is TGCAGTGGTCGTTCGGACCGAGCTTCTGGAAACACCATATATTTT.

A remark on this clonotype: Since no conserved phenylalanine or tryptophan closes the CDR3, a read error is the likely cause. The chain links TRBV12-3 or TRBV12-4 to TRBJ2-7; D uncertain. The CDR3 covers 13 residues. Trimming shortened V by 6 bases and J by 0 bases, and 9 bases separated the two germline ends. The CDR3 region has the DNA TGTGCCAGCAGAATAGAGGACTCCTACGAGCAGTACTCC. Its translation: CASRIEDSYEQYS.

The chain combines TRBV20-1 with TRBJ2-7; D is possibly TRBD1 or TRBD2 (5 bases each). With 1 base removed from V and 4 bases from J, the gap between germline ends came to 17 bases. Germline loops: CDR1 DFQATT, CDR2 SNEGSKA (reference sequence). This CDR3 comprises 15 residues. The CDR3 sequence is CSARGTGRFFYEQYF. CDR3 coding DNA: TGCAGTGCTAGAGGGACGGGGCGTTTTTTTTACGAGCAGTACTTC.

About this clonotype: One junction end disagrees with the germline gene, perhaps due to a read error. The chain has TRBV20-1 and TRBJ2-7; possibly TRBD2 for D (5 bases). Germline CDR1 is DFQATT and CDR2 is SNEGSKA (reference sequence). The CDR3 length is 16 residues. This CDR3 is CSTRDDRHGASYEQYF. The CDR3 coding sequence is TGCAGTACTAGAGATGATCGACATGGTGCCTCCTACGAGCAGTACTTC.

This sequence joins TRBV5-1 and TRBJ2-1; maybe TRBD2 (7 bases). V shed 3 bases and J shed 10 bases, with 35 bases lying between them. Germline V gene lookup returns CDR1 SGHRS and CDR2 YFSETQ. This CDR3 spans 20 amino acids. The DNA of the CDR3 is TGCGCCAGCAGCTCCCCCGGGCCCAGTAATATCGGACTAGGGGGGCGGGAGCAGTTCTTC. It translates to CASSSPGPSNIGLGGREQFF.